The source of this T cell receptor beta chain is a study of graft-versus-host responses after intestinal transplantation. On the study more broadly: Every recipient had anti-thymocyte globulin induction and approximately three years of tacrolimus plus steroids.

By sample share, this clone is medium-sized. Responders labeled with CFSE (roughly 200,000) were plated with roughly 200,000 irradiated, violet-dye-labeled stimulators. With 0 bases removed from V and 2 bases from J, the gap between germline ends came to 8 bases. CDR3 length: 14 amino acids. The germline gives CDR1 SGDLS, CDR2 YYNGEE. Produced via immunoSEQ multiplex PCR; TCRdb's table is partial and in-frame only. The repertoire includes about 11,000 clones, roughly 30% of them detected once, and under 2% sits in the top ten. The material was alloreactive CD4+ T cells from a mixed lymphocyte reaction culture, obtained before transplantation. The subset here: CFSE-low proliferating T cells sorted from approximately six-day pre-transplant mixed lymphocyte reaction (GvH or HvG direction). The genes are TRBV9 and TRBJ1-1; D unclear. This receptor was obtained from a human patient who was an organ donor for intestinal transplantation. The CDR3, as DNA: TGTGCCAGCAGCGTAGATCTCAGAAACACTGAAGCTTTCTTT. Protein product: CASSVDLRNTEAFF.